This T cell receptor beta chain was documented in a study of beta chain features in type 1 diabetes listed by TCRdb under 2018. For the study in its entirety: Patients and healthy donors did not differ in mean age, gender distribution, total cell number or subset yield. The study compared the TCRB repertoires of sorted circulating CD4+ T cell subsets in recently diagnosed type 1 diabetes patients with those in matched healthy donors. Regulatory and stem cell-like memory subsets were obtained from only 8 patients and roughly eight healthy donors, while naive and central memory subsets were obtained from all 28 donors. A total of 90 million to 120 million sorted cells were examined across all samples, and a strong correlation was observed between cell number per subset and RNA yield.

The High Capacity cDNA Reverse Transcription Kit was used to reverse transcribe all of the isolated RNA, meaning that expressed TCRB transcripts were what got sequenced. Deep immunoSEQ sequencing was applied to naive, central memory and regulatory T cell samples, giving an average of around 3.8 million total reads per sample. After sorted cells were lysed in RLT buffer, RNA was extracted with DNase-treated RNeasy Micro or Mini kits, with the choice depending on cell number. To prevent cross-contamination, every cell subset was processed on its own, while patient and healthy donor samples were processed together. Using the immunoSEQ multiplex PCR, TCRB sequences were amplified from cDNA into 87-bp fragments spanning the CDR3 region. Sequencing of the amplicons was performed on the Illumina HiSeq platform. In the original analysis: Synthetic template baselines were used to correct PCR bias computationally, reads within Hamming distance 2 were collapsed, and singletons that could not be merged were discarded. Reads were aligned to IMGT to assign V, D and J genes, CDR3 length, and insertions or deletions at six rearrangement sites. Within each subset, clonotype counts were normalized to sorted cell number, after which true diversity and Gini coefficients were computed with the tcR R package. Repertoire sharing was quantified using the overlap coefficient calculated on TCRB nucleotide sequences. Out-of-frame TCRB sequences from naive cells were analyzed as a proxy for the pre-selection repertoire. TCRdb re-hosts the immuneACCESS table, in-frame sequences only. Its copies lack some clones; in the studies checked, an unresolved V gene accounts for under half of them, and the cause for the rest is not known. The DNA was the basis for D and trimming; V, J and clone size are from that table. Across this sample there are approximately 340,000 clones, with around 15% seen only once. The ten most abundant clones make up around 0.02% of the sample.

As regards this clone: Its target antigen remains unknown. No base quality information exists; no much larger clone differs at one position.

Cut back by 6 bases and 10 bases, the V and J ends lie 18 bases apart. Via the germline V gene, CDR1 is SQVTM and CDR2 ANQGSEA. There are 12 amino acids in the CDR3, from cysteine to phenylalanine inclusive. Just the 36-base CDR3 DNA is kept, in frame starting at base 1. Each donor gave one peripheral blood draw, averaging roughly 120 mL, which was collected into heparinised tubes. A BD FACSAria II was used to sort naive, central memory, regulatory and stem cell-like memory CD4+ T cells with a panel that included CD45RO, CCR7, CD25, CD127, CD95 and CD27. Purity was above 95% for every sorted population. PBMCs were isolated immediately by Lymphoprep density gradient centrifugation and stained directly without culture. Samples were stained and sorted in pairs, with one healthy donor and one patient per experiment, so that batch effects were minimized. Broader findings and caveats from the paper: Because cDNA was sequenced instead of genomic DNA, activated cells with high expression could be over-represented, although the groups did not differ in activation or CD3 levels. Naive, central memory and regulatory TCRB repertoires appeared to be more alike among patients than among healthy donors. A moderate but significant shortening of TCRB CDR3 length was observed in type 1 diabetes patients in all four CD4+ subsets. Only small numbers of individuals were included in the HLA sub-analyses, which left unresolved whether HLA type had any influence on TCRB rearrangement. Shorter templates might have been favored by PCR, but patient and control samples were amplified and corrected together, so both groups would have been affected equally by any skew. Fewer insertions and more nucleotide deletions at VDJ recombination sites were observed in patients with type 1 diabetes, implying thymic rearrangement abnormalities.

The clonotype was recovered from a woman aged 18 to 35 in good health. The V and J genes are TRBV29-1 and TRBJ1-1; TRBD1 is a weak D gene call, 6 bases matching. The sample was naive CD4+ T cells from blood. This sample's cell subset or site label indicates: true naive CD4+ T cells. CDR3 sequence: CSVDYSGARAFF. The DNA reads TGCAGCGTCGATTACTCAGGGGCCCGAGCTTTCTTT.